These T cell receptor beta chains were read from a single sample in a study of blood T cell repertoires in COVID-19. The method was immunoSEQ multiplex PCR; TCRdb's version includes in-frame clones alone and lacks a portion of them. The sample lists roughly 33,000 clones, roughly 93% occurring once. The sequenced sample was peripheral blood. The receptor source for this set is a human donor in a cohort sampled during active COVID-19. Both conserved end residues are part of each CDR3. The order of the fields is V gene, D gene, J gene, clone size, CDR3 DNA, CDR3 protein. D genes are given only for firm matches. Not every row has a clone size; where given, it reads once, few, many or a size class.

TRBV28	TRBD1	TRBJ1-5	.	TGTGCCAGCAATCCGGGACAGCAGCTCTATAGCAATCAGCCCCAGCATTTT	CASNPGQQLYSNQPQHF
TRBV28	.	TRBJ2-3	.	TGTGCCAGCACCGAGAAGTCCACAGATACGCAGTATTTT	CASTEKSTDTQYF
TRBV6-6	TRBD2	TRBJ2-7	.	TGTGCCAGCAGTTACTCTCGACTAGCGAGCTACGAGCAGTACTTC	CASSYSRLASYEQYF
TRBV9	TRBD1	TRBJ2-2	.	TGTGCCAGCAGCGTAGCGGGACAGGGAAGCGGGGAGCTGTTTTTT	CASSVAGQGSGELFF
TRBV7-8	TRBD2	TRBJ2-1	.	TGTGCCAGCAGCCCTAGCGGGAGGGCCTACAATGAGCAGTTCTTC	CASSPSGRAYNEQFF
TRBV7-2	TRBD1	TRBJ1-1	once	TGTGCCAGCAGCTATGACAGGGTTCACACTGAAGCTTTCTTT	CASSYDRVHTEAFF
TRBV5-6	TRBD1	TRBJ2-2	.	TGTGCCAGCAGCTCAGACGCCGGGACAGGGTCCTTCGCCGGGGAGCTGTTTTTT	CASSSDAGTGSFAGELFF
TRBV30	TRBD1	TRBJ1-2	.	TGTGCCTGGAGTGCGGAGGGGGCGGACTATGGCTACACCTTC	CAWSAEGADYGYTF
TRBV29-1	.	TRBJ1-5	few	TGCAGCGTTGTCCCGGGGGGTAGCAATCAGCCCCAGCATTTT	CSVVPGGSNQPQHF
TRBV29-1	TRBD1	TRBJ2-1	.	TGCAGCGTGGGGACAGCCAAAACCTACAATGAGCAGTTCTTC	CSVGTAKTYNEQFF
TRBV19	.	TRBJ2-7	.	TGTGCCAGTAGTATAGACAGGAACTCCTACGTGAAGCAGTACTTC	CASSIDRNSYVKQYF
TRBV19	.	TRBJ1-2	.	TGTGCCAGTAGTCTCGACAGACTCTATGGCTACACCTTC	CASSLDRLYGYTF
TRBV6-5	.	TRBJ1-6	.	TGTGCCAGCAGCCACCTTCGGCAGGGGAGTTCACCCCTCCACTTT	CASSHLRQGSSPLHF
TRBV19	TRBD1	TRBJ1-5	.	TGTGCCAGTAGTCAGGGACAGGGTTCTGGCAATCAGCCCCAGCATTTT	CASSQGQGSGNQPQHF
TRBV30	.	TRBJ2-1	.	TGTGCCTGGAGTACTCGGACTGGAAGGACCTACAATGAGCAGTTCTTC	CAWSTRTGRTYNEQFF